This TCR beta chain was retrieved from a study of OX40 agonist ivuxolimab in advanced cancers. Study summary: The dose of intravenous ivuxolimab that patients received every 2 weeks ranged from 0.01 to 10 mg/kg.

The length of the CDR3 is 13 residues. CDR1 and CDR2 from the germline V gene are MDHEN and SYDVKM. V shed 8 bases and J shed 8 bases, with 18 bases lying between them. Generated by immunoSEQ multiplex PCR, the TCRdb table keeps only in-frame clones and is missing some. The data contain more than 75,000 clones, less than 90% of them seen just once; the ten biggest clones take up 1.1%. The gene calls are TRBV28 and TRBJ1-2; D call uncertain. Sequenced here: CD4+ or CD8+ T cells sorted from blood, sampled in a trial of the OX40 agonist ivuxolimab. The clonotype originates from an adult with an advanced solid tumor such as melanoma, head and neck, liver or kidney cancer. The CDR3 spells CASLGSDTFGYTF. CDR3 bases: TGTGCCAGCCTCGGGTCAGACACCTTCGGCTACACCTTC.